Listed below are T cell receptor beta chains from one sample, sequenced in a study of T cell repertoires in aging, cancer and after chemotherapy. TCRdb fed the multiplex PCR reads into MiXCR, producing one record per CDR3 protein. Found here are 10,000 to 13,000 distinct CDR3 sequences, under 30% of them singletons; the top ten hold 1.9%. The sample comprised blood. Receptor source: a human donor in good health. The conserved cysteine and the conserved F or W are not part of the CDR3 here. D genes are given only for firm matches.

v_gene,d_gene,CDR3aa
TRBV30,TRBD2,AWTQTSGGADVLEQY
TRBV19,TRBD1,ASSLGQGARSTGELF
TRBV6-1,.,ASKRNTNYGYT
TRBV5-4,TRBD2,ASSRGTSGAYNEQF
TRBV12-3/TRBV12-4,.,ASSLGGGYEQY
TRBV5-1,TRBD2,ASSYYSGGSTDTQY
TRBV10-3,.,AIGAQGLPTNEKLF
TRBV7-9,.,ASSSRVSGNTIY
TRBV27,TRBD2,AIHASAGGRIPGTGELF
TRBV5-1,.,ASSPRSGRIGGEQY
TRBV20-1,TRBD1,SASRGNKGYT
TRBV12-3/TRBV12-4,TRBD1,ASSSTGQGRTDTQY
TRBV5-6,.,ASRVSGSWDTQY
TRBV19,.,ASDPDRMGEKLF
TRBV30,TRBD2,AWSTGGTNEQF
TRBV24-1,.,ATSEEGGNYGYT
TRBV5-1,.,ASSLHPMNTEAF
TRBV19,.,ASSLIRGTDTQY